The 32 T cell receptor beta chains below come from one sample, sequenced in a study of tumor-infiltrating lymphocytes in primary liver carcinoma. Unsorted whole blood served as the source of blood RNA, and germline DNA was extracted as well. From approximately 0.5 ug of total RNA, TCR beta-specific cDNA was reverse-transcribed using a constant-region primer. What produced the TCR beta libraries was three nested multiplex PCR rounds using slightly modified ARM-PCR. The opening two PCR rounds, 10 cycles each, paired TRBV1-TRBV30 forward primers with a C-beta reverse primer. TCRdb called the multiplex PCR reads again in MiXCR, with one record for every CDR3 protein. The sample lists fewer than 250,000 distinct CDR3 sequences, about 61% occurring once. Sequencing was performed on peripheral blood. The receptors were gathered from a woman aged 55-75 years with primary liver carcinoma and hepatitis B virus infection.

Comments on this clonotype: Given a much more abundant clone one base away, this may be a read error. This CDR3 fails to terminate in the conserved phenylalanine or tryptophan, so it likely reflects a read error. CDR3 in amino acids: CASSSPAAGAPEAFL. The DNA for the CDR3 is TGTGCCAGCAGCTCCCCCGCTGCAGGCGCCCCTGAAGCTTTCCTT. The rearrangement links TRBV11-3 to TRBJ1-1; D is undetermined. The V end lost 4 bases, the J end lost 6 bases, and 18 bases lay between the germline ends. The CDR3 contains 15 residues. From germline, CDR1 is SGHNT and CDR2 YENEEA.

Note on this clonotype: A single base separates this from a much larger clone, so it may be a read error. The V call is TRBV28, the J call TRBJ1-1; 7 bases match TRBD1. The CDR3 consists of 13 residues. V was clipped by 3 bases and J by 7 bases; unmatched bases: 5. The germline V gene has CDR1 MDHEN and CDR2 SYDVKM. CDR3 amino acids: CASSFRGDSEAFF. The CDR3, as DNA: TGTGCCAGCAGTTTCCGAGGGGACAGTGAAGCTTTCTTT.

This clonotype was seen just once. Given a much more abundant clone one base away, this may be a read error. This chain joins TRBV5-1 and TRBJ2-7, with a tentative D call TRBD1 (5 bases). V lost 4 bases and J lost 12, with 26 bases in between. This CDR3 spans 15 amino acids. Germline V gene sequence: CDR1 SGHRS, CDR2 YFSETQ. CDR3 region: CASSLPGQGQGVSYF. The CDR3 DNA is TGCGCCAGCAGCCTACCAGGACAAGGGCAAGGGGTTTCGTACTTC.

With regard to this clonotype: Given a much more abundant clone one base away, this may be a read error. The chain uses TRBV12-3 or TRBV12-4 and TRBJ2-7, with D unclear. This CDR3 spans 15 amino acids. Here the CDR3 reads CASTISLSSSYERYF. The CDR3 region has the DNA TGTGCCAGCACCATCAGCCTATCCAGCTCCTACGAGCGGTACTTC.

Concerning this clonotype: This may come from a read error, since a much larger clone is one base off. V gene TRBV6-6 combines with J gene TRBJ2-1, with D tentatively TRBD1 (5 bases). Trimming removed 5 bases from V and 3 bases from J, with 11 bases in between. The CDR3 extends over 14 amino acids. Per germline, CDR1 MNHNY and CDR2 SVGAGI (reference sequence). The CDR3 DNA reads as TGTGCCAGCAGTGAAGACAGCCTCTACAATGAGCAGTTCTTC. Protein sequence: CASSEDSLYNEQFF.

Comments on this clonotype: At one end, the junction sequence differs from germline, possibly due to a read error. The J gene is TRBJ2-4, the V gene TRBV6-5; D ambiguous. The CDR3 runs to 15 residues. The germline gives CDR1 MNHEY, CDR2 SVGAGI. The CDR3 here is CASRPSLQSGSIQCF. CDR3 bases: TGCGCCAGCAGGCCGAGCCTTCAATCAGGCAGCATTCAGTGCTTC.

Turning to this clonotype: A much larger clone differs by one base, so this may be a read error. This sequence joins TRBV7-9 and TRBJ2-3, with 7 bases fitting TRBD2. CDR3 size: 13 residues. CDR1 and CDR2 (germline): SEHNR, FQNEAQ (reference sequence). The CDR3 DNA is TGTGCCAGCAGCCCGACTAGCACAGATATGCAGTATTTT. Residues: CASSPTSTDMQYF.

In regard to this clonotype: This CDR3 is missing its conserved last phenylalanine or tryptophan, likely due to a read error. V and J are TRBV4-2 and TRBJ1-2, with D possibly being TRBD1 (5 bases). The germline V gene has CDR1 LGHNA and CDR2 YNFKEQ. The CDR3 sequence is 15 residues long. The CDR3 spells CASSQEGAPLYVYTY. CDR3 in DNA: TGTGCAAGCAGCCAAGAAGGGGCTCCTCTTTATGTCTACACCTAC.

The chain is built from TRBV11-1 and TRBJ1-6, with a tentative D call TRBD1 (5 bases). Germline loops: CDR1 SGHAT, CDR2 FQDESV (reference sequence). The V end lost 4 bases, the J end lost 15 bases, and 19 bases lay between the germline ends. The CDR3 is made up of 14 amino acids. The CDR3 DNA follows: TGTGCCAGCAGCTCGCGCGGGGGGAATACACTCCTCCACTTT. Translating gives CASSSRGGNTLLHF.

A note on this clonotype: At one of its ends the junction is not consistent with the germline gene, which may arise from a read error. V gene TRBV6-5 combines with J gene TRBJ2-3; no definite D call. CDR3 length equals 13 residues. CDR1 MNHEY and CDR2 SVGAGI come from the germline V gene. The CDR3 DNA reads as TGTGCCAGCAGGCGGCTTTCCACAGATATGCAGTATTTT. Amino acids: CASRRLSTDMQYF.

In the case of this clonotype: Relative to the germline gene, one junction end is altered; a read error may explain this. In nucleotides, the CDR3 is TGTGCCGGCAGCTTCGCGGGGGTGAACACCGGGAAGCTGTTTTTT. Encoded protein: CAGSFAGVNTGKLFF. The chain is built from TRBV11-2 and TRBJ2-2, with 7 bases matching TRBD2. Germline V gives CDR1 SGHAT, CDR2 FQNNGV. This CDR3 comprises 15 residues.

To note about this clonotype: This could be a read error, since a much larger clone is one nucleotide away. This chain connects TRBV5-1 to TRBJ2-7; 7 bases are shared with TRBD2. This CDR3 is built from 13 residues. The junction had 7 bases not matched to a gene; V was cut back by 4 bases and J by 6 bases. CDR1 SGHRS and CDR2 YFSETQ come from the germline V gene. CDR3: CASSRTSSGEQYF. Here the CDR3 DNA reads TGCGCCAGCAGCCGGACTAGTTCTGGCGAGCAGTACTTC.

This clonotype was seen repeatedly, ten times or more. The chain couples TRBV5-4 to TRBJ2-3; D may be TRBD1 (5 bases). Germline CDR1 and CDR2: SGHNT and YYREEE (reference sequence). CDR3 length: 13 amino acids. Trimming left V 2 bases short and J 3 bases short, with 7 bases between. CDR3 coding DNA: TGTGCCAGCAGCTTTCAGGGTACAGATACGCAGTATTTT. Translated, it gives CASSFQGTDTQYF.

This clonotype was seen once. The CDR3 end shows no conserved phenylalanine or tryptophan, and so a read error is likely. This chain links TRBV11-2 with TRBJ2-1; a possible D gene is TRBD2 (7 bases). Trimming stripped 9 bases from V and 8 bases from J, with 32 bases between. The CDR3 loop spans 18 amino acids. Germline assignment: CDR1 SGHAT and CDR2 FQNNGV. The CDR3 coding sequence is TGTGCCAGTAGCGCGGGGCTCGCAGGGGACTATATGTCCGATGAGCAGTTCTTA. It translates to CASSAGLAGDYMSDEQFL.

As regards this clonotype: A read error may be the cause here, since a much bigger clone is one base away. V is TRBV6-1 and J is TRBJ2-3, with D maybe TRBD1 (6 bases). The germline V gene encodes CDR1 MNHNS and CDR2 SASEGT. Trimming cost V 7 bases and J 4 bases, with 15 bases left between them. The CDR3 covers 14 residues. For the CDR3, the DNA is TGTGCCAGCACCCATACAGGGATAGCAGATACGCAGTATTTT. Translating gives CASTHTGIADTQYF.

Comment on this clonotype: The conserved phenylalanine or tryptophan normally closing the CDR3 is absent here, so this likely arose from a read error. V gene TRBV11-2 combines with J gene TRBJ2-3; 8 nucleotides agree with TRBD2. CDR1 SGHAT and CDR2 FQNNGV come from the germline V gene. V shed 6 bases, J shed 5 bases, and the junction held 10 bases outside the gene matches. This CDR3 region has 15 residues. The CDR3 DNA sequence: TGTGCCAGCAGACTAGAGGCGGGAGGCGAAGATACGCAGTATCTT. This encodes CASRLEAGGEDTQYL.

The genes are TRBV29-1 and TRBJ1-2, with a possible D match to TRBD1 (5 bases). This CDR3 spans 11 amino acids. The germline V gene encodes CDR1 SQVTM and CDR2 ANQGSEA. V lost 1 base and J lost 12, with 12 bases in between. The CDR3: CSVEGGAGNTF. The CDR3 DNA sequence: TGCAGCGTTGAAGGTGGGGCGGGAAACACCTTC.

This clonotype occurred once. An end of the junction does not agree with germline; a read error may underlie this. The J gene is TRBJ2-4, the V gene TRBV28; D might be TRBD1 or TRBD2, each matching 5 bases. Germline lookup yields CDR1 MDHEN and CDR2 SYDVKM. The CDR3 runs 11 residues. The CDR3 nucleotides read TGTGCCAGCATGAGGGGAAACATTCAGCACTTC. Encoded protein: CASMRGNIQHF.

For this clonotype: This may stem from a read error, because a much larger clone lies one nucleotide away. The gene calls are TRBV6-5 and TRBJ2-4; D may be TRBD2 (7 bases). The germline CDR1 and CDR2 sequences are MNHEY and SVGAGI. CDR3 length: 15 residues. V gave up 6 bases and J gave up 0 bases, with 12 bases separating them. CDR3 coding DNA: TGTGCCAGCAGCACTCGGGGGGCAGCCAAAAACATTCAGTACTTC. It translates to CASSTRGAAKNIQYF.

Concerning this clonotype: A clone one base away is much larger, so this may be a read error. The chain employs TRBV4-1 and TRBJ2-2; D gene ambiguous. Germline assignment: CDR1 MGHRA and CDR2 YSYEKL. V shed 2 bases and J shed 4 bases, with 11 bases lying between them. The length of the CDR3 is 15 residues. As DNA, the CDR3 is TGCGCCAGCAGCCAAATAACAGCCCTCACCGGGGAGCTGTTTTTT. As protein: CASSQITALTGELFF.

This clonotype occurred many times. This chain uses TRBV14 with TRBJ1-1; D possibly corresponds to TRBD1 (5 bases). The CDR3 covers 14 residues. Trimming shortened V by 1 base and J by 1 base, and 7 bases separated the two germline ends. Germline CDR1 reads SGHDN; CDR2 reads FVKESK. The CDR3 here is CASSQVGANTEAFF. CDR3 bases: TGTGCCAGCAGCCAAGTAGGGGCGAACACTGAAGCTTTCTTT.

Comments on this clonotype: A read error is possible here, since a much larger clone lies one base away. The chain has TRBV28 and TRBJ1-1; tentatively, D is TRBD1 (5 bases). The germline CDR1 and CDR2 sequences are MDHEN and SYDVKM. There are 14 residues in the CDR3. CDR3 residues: CASSLTGMKTEAFF. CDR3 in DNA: TGTGCCAGCAGTTTAACAGGAATGAAAACTGAAGCTTTCTTT.

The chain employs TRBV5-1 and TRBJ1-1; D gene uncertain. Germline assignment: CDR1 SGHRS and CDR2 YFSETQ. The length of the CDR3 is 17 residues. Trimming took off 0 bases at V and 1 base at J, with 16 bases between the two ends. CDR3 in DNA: TGCGCCAGCAGCTTGGAAACGGCGGGTCGCGGGAACACTGAAGCTTTCTTT. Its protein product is CASSLETAGRGNTEAFF.

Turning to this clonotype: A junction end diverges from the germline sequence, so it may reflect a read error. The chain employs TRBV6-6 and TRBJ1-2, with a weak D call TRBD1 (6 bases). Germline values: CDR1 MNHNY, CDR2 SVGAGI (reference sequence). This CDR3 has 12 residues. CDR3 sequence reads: CASGTGGYGYAF. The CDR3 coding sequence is TGTGCCAGCGGGACCGGGGGCTATGGCTACGCCTTC.

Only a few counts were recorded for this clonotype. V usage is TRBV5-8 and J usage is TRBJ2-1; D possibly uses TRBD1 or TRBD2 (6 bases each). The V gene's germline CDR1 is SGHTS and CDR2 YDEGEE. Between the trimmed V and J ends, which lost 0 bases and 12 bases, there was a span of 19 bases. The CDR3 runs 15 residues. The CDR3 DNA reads TGTGCCAGCAGCTTGGACGGGGGCCTCTCAATGAGGCAGTTCTTC. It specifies CASSLDGGLSMRQFF.

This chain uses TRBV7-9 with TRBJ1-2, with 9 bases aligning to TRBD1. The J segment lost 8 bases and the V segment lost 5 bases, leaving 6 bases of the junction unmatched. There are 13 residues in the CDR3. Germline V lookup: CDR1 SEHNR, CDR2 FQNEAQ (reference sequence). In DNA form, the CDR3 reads TGTGCCAGCAGCCTATCTACAGGGGGCGGCTACACCTTC. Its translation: CASSLSTGGGYTF.

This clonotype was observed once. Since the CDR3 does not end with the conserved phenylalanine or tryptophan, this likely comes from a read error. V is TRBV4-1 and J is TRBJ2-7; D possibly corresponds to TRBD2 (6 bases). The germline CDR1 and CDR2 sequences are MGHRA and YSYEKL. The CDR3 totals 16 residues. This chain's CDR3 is CASNQDRAGGLLEQYI. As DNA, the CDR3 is TGCGCCAGCAACCAAGATCGGGCAGGAGGGCTCCTCGAGCAGTACATC.

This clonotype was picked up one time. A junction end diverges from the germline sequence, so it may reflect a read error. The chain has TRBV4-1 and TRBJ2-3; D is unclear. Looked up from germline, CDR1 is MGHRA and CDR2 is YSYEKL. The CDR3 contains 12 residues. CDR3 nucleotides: TGCTCCAGCAGCCAAATTTCAGATACACAGTATTTT. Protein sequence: CSSSQISDTQYF.

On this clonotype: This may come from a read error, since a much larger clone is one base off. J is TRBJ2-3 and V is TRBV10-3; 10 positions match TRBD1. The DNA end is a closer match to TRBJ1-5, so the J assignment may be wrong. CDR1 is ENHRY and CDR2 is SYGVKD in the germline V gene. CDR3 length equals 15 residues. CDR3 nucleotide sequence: TGTGCCATCGCTGGGGGGACAGGGGCCACAGATACGCAGCATTTT. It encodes CAIAGGTGATDTQHF.

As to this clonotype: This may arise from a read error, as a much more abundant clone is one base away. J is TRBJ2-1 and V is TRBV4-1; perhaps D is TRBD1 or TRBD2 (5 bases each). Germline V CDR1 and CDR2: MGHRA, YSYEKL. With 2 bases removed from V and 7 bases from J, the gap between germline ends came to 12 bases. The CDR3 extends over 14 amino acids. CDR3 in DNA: TGCGCCAGCAGCCAATGGGGGAGTAGTAATGAGCAGTTCTTC. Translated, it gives CASSQWGSSNEQFF.

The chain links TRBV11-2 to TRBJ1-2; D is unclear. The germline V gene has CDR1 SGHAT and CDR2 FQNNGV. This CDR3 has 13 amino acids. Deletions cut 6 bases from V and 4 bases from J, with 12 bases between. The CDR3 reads CASSSGPSYGYTF. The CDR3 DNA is TGTGCCAGCAGTTCCGGGCCCTCCTATGGCTACACCTTC.

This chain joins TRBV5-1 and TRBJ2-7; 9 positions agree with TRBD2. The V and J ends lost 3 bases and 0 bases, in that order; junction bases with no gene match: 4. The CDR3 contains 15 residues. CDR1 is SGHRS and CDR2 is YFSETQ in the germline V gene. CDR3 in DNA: TGCGCCAGCAGCTCCATTAGCGGGAGCTCCTACGAGCAGTACTTC. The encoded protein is CASSSISGSSYEQYF.